These 30 T cell receptor beta chains share one sample of origin, sequenced in a study of blood T cells in healthy people across ages. For the second PCR, which ran for about 7 to 11 cycles, a sample-barcoded 5' primer and a J-beta primer mix were used. TCRdb independently ran MiXCR on the 5' RACE reads; one entry per CDR3 protein. The top ten hold 9.5% to 13% of the sample, which has some 890,000 distinct CDR3 sequences, about 27% seen once. Separately, the same data were catalogued under a study of T cells of mothers and their children.

The sample was blood. All receptors come from a woman aged 40 to 50 in good health.

This clonotype was observed a handful of times. This rearrangement joins TRBV28 to TRBJ1-1; possibly TRBD1 for D (6 bases). This CDR3 contains 15 residues. Germline-derived CDR1 and CDR2 are MDHEN and SYDVKM. V gave up 3 bases and J gave up 1 base, with 12 bases separating them. In DNA, the CDR3 is TGTGCCAGCAGTTTCGGGGGGCCATGGAACACTGAAGCTTTCTTT. Amino acids: CASSFGGPWNTEAFF. Supplemented by reference TRBV28 and TRBJ1-1, the full variable domain reads DVKVTQSSRYLVKRTGEKVFLECVQDMDHENMFWYRQDPGLGLRLIYFSYDVKMKEKGDIPEGYSVSREKKERFSLILESASTNQTSMYLCASSFGGPWNTEAFFGQGTRLTVV.

This clonotype came up many times. The chain recombines TRBV7-8 with TRBJ2-3; D not resolved. V was shortened by 5 bases and J by 6 bases, with 9 bases between the two germline ends. Looked up from germline, CDR1 is SGHVS and CDR2 is FQNEAQ. This CDR3 is built from 12 residues. CDR3 DNA sequence: TGTGCCAGCAGCCTTCCCCCGGATACGCAGTATTTT. It yields the protein CASSLPPDTQYF.

V is TRBV6-4 and J is TRBJ2-1, with a possible D match to TRBD2 (7 bases). The CDR3 consists of 15 residues. Trimming shortened V by 1 base and J by 3 bases, and 10 bases separated the two germline ends. CDR1 MRHNA and CDR2 SNTAGT come from the germline V gene. The CDR3 is CASSDWGGDYNEQFF. The CDR3 bases are TGTGCCAGCAGTGACTGGGGGGGCGACTACAATGAGCAGTTCTTC.

V and J are TRBV25-1 and TRBJ2-4; D unclear. The DNA end is a closer match to TRBJ2-7, so the J assignment may be wrong. Per germline, CDR1 MGHDK and CDR2 SYGVNS. The CDR3 length is 14 residues. The CDR3 region is CASSEPGSSYEQYF. The CDR3 DNA follows: TGTGCCAGCAGTGAACCAGGCAGCTCCTACGAGCAGTACTTC.

This clonotype came up many times. The CDR3 is CASSPEDSYGYTF. The CDR3 DNA sequence: TGCGCCAGCAGCCCCGAGGACAGCTATGGCTACACCTTC. The chain couples TRBV5-1 to TRBJ1-2; TRBD1 might be the D (6 bases). V was trimmed by 4 bases and J by 4 bases, leaving 11 bases between them. Germline V lookup: CDR1 SGHRS, CDR2 YFSETQ. The length of the CDR3 is 13 residues.

This chain uses TRBV15 with TRBJ2-5; weak D call: TRBD2 (6 bases). The assigned J gene may be wrong: the sequence end matches TRBJ2-7 better. Germline V gene lookup returns CDR1 LNHNV and CDR2 YYDKDF (reference sequence). The CDR3 is made up of 14 amino acids. The CDR3 here is CATSRDSEGYEQYF. DNA of the CDR3: TGTGCCACCAGCAGAGATTCGGAGGGATACGAGCAGTACTTC.

This clonotype has ten or more counts. The chain links TRBV15 to TRBJ2-1, with TRBD1 matching over 7 bases. The CDR3 is 15 amino acids. CDR1 is LNHNV, CDR2 YYDKDF, per germline (reference sequence). The V gene end was trimmed by 0 bases and the J gene end by 2 bases; junction bases not matched to a gene: 1. The CDR3 loop reads CATSRDQGAYNEQFF. The CDR3 nucleotides read TGTGCCACCAGCAGAGACCAGGGGGCCTACAATGAGCAGTTCTTC.

This clonotype occurred many times. The DNA for the CDR3 is TGTGCCAGCAGCCGCGGGACAGGGGGCGCGCGGAAGGGTTATGGCTACACCTTC. Translated: CASSRGTGGARKGYGYTF. V usage is TRBV7-2 and J usage is TRBJ1-2, with TRBD1 identical over 12 bases. The CDR3 contains 18 residues. J gave up 5 bases and V 5 bases, and 15 bases lay outside the gene matches. Germline CDR1 reads SGHTA; CDR2 reads FQGNSA.

This clonotype was found many times. The rearrangement joins TRBV20-1 to TRBJ1-2; D not certain. The CDR3 runs 14 residues. CDR1 and CDR2 (germline): DFQATT, SNEGSKA (reference sequence). The V and J ends lost 2 bases and 3 bases respectively, with 13 bases between them. The CDR3: CSARSEGDYYGYTF. The CDR3 nucleotides are TGCAGTGCTAGATCGGAGGGTGACTACTATGGCTACACCTTC.

This chain links TRBV29-1 with TRBJ1-2; D not resolved. With 1 base removed from V and 6 bases from J, the gap between germline ends came to 9 bases. Germline CDR1 and CDR2: SQVTM and ANQGSEA. This CDR3 comprises 12 residues. CDR3 loop: CSVEGSVDGYTF. The CDR3, as DNA: TGCAGCGTTGAAGGAAGTGTAGATGGCTACACCTTC.

There are a few counts of this clonotype. J is TRBJ1-2 and V is TRBV25-1; D gene unclear. Germline lookup yields CDR1 MGHDK and CDR2 SYGVNS. The V gene lost 2 bases and the J gene lost 7 bases, with 14 bases spanning the gap. CDR3 length equals 14 residues. CDR3 protein: CASSEEGPMFGYTF. For the CDR3, the DNA is TGTGCCAGCAGTGAAGAGGGCCCTATGTTTGGCTACACCTTC.

This chain joins TRBV9 and TRBJ2-1, with D tentatively TRBD2 (6 bases). V lost 0 bases and J lost 9, with 10 bases in between. This CDR3 spans 13 amino acids. Germline CDR1 SGDLS, CDR2 YYNGEE. CDR3 residues: CASSVEVAVEQFF. The CDR3 coding sequence is TGTGCCAGCAGCGTAGAAGTAGCGGTTGAGCAGTTCTTC. The full variable domain, completed using reference TRBV9 and TRBJ2-1, is DSGVTQTPKHLITATGQRVTLRCSPRSGDLSVYWYQQSLDQGLQFLIQYYNGEERAKGNILERFSAQQFPDLHSELNLSSLELGDSALYFCASSVEVAVEQFFGPGTRLTVL.

The V call is TRBV21-1, the J call TRBJ2-4; TRBD1, the table's D call, lacks a check against the DNA. Judging by the DNA end, TRBJ2-5 fits better; the J call may be wrong. TRBV21-1 is designated a pseudogene. The CDR3 has 15 residues. The CDR3 here is CASSKAGGLWETQYF. CDR3 DNA sequence: TGTGCCAGCAGCAAAGCTGGGGGGCTCTGGGAGACCCAGTACTTC.

This chain links TRBV27 with TRBJ1-4, with D perhaps matching TRBD1 (5 bases). The CDR3 consists of 15 residues. Germline V gene data show CDR1 as MNHEY and CDR2 as SMNVEV (reference sequence). Trimming pared 6 bases from V and 4 bases from J, leaving 15 bases between. The CDR3 nucleotides are TGTGCCAGCAGAGGTTCGGGGGGAAGTAATGAAAAACTGTTTTTT. Translation gives CASRGSGGSNEKLFF.

This clonotype was counted between two and nine times. The J gene is TRBJ2-3, the V gene TRBV7-2, with D tentatively TRBD2 (5 bases). The germline V and J ends were trimmed by 5 bases and 2 bases, with 11 bases remaining between them. Per germline, CDR1 SGHTA and CDR2 FQGNSA. The CDR3 runs 14 residues. This CDR3 is CASSPGVLTDTQYF. The CDR3, as DNA: TGTGCCAGCAGCCCCGGGGTACTCACAGATACGCAGTATTTT.

This clonotype came up many times. This sequence joins TRBV29-1 and TRBJ2-7; the D is unclear. Germline V gene sequence: CDR1 SQVTM, CDR2 ANQGSEA. V was cut by 3 bases and J by 8 bases, with 11 bases left in between. The CDR3 spans 11 residues. CDR3 in DNA: TGCAGCGTTGATAGCCAGGAGAAGCAGTACTTC. Its protein product is CSVDSQEKQYF.

This clonotype was counted at least ten times. This chain uses TRBV20-1 with TRBJ2-5; tentative D call: TRBD2 (6 bases). Germline-derived CDR1 and CDR2 are DFQATT and SNEGSKA (reference sequence). The V gene lost 0 bases and the J gene lost 5 bases, with 16 bases spanning the gap. The CDR3 extends over 15 amino acids. Written as DNA, the CDR3 is TGCAGTGCTAGAGATCGGGGAACTAGCCGGGAGACCCAGTACTTC. It codes for CSARDRGTSRETQYF.

A few counts support this clonotype. The chain couples TRBV3-1 to TRBJ2-7, with D unresolved. Looked up from germline, CDR1 is LGHDT and CDR2 is YNNKEL (reference sequence). The V gene lost 0 bases and the J gene lost 5 bases, with 5 bases spanning the gap. The length of the CDR3 is 12 residues. CDR3 nucleotide sequence: TGTGCCAGCAGCCAAGATAGGAACGAGCAGTACTTC. It codes for CASSQDRNEQYF.

This clonotype was picked up many times. This CDR3 reads CASRQGFSGEQYF. DNA for the CDR3: TGTGCCAGCAGACAGGGCTTTAGCGGCGAGCAGTACTTC. The chain has TRBV7-2 and TRBJ2-7; the D call may be TRBD1 or TRBD2 (6 bases each). Germline CDR1 and CDR2: SGHTA and FQGNSA. The CDR3 has 13 amino acids. Trimming took 6 bases from V and 6 from J, leaving 15 bases between them.

This rearrangement joins TRBV7-9 to TRBJ2-3, with D hard to call. The germline CDR1 and CDR2 sequences are SEHNR and FQNEAQ (reference sequence). The CDR3 has 15 residues. The V gene lost 0 bases and the J gene lost 1 base, with 8 bases spanning the gap. The CDR3 here is CASSLAGKGTDTQYF. As DNA, the CDR3 is TGTGCCAGCAGCTTAGCGGGGAAAGGCACAGATACGCAGTATTTT. Based on the CDR3 plus reference TRBV7-9 and TRBJ2-3, the full variable domain is DTGVSQNPRHKITKRGQNVTFRCDPISEHNRLYWYRQTLGQGPEFLTYFQNEAQLEKSRLLSDRFSAERPKGSFSTLEIQRTEQGDSAMYLCASSLAGKGTDTQYFGPGTRLTVL.

The chain uses TRBV18 and TRBJ1-2, with 9 bases that match TRBD1. Germline loops: CDR1 KGHSH, CDR2 LQKENI. The length of the CDR3 is 14 residues. Losses at the gene ends were 2 bases for V and 8 bases for J; bases not matched to a gene: 6. The CDR3, as DNA: TGTGCCAGCTCACCAAAACAGGGGGCCAGCGGCTACACCTTC. It specifies CASSPKQGASGYTF.

The rearrangement joins TRBV6-4 to TRBJ1-6, with 8 bases lining up with TRBD1. The CDR3 is made up of 16 amino acids. Germline CDR1 is MRHNA and CDR2 is SNTAGT. The V gene end was trimmed by 0 bases and the J gene end by 10 bases; junction bases not matched to a gene: 8. The CDR3 DNA reads as TGTGCCAGCAGTGACTCAGCGGACAGGGTCGCGTCACCCCTCCACTTT. It codes for CASSDSADRVASPLHF.

This rearrangement joins TRBV29-1 to TRBJ2-1; D unclear. This CDR3 contains 11 residues. With 7 bases removed from V and 4 bases from J, the gap between germline ends came to 8 bases. CDR1 and CDR2 from the germline V gene are SQVTM and ANQGSEA. The CDR3 DNA sequence: TGCAGCGGGAGTCCATACAATGAGCAGTTCTTC. Translated: CSGSPYNEQFF.

As to this clonotype: A junction end diverges from the germline sequence, so it may reflect a read error. The chain has TRBV5-1 and TRBJ2-1, with D hard to call. This CDR3 has 14 amino acids. From germline, CDR1 is SGHRS and CDR2 YFSETQ. CDR3 bases: TGCGCCAGCAGCTTTCGGACCGAAATGAATGAGCGGTTCTTC. Its translation is CASSFRTEMNERFF.

In its sample, this clonotype was seen a few times. V is TRBV11-3 and J is TRBJ2-3; no clear D. This CDR3 is built from 14 residues. Deletions cut 5 bases from V and 6 bases from J, with 15 bases between. CDR1 and CDR2 (germline): SGHNT, YENEEA. CDR3: CASSQLRSVDTQYF. DNA for the CDR3: TGTGCCAGCAGCCAGCTTAGGAGCGTGGATACGCAGTATTTT.

This clonotype occurred a few times. The rearrangement links TRBV28 to TRBJ2-5; the D call may be TRBD1 or TRBD2 (5 bases each). The tail of the sequence fits TRBJ2-7 better, so the J call may be wrong. Germline V gene data show CDR1 as MDHEN and CDR2 as SYDVKM. The CDR3 has 12 amino acids. Here the CDR3 reads CASTGTADEQYF. As DNA, the CDR3 is TGTGCCAGCACCGGGACGGCCGACGAGCAGTACTTC.

The chain uses TRBV12-3 or TRBV12-4 and TRBJ2-7; tentatively, D is TRBD1 or TRBD2 (5 bases each). This CDR3 comprises 11 residues. The V end was cut by 5 bases, the J end by 6 bases, with 8 bases between. CDR3 sequence: CASSRGVEQYF. Written as DNA, the CDR3 is TGTGCCAGCAGTAGAGGGGTCGAGCAGTACTTC.

The chain links TRBV29-1 to TRBJ2-3; 7 bases are a match to TRBD1. The V and J ends lost 5 bases and 2 bases, in that order; junction bases with no gene match: 4. The CDR3 is 13 amino acids. The V gene's germline CDR1 is SQVTM and CDR2 ANQGSEA. DNA of the CDR3: TGCAGCGTTTCAACAGGGGTCACAGATACGCAGTATTTT. Protein product: CSVSTGVTDTQYF.

The chain carries TRBV12-3 or TRBV12-4 and TRBJ1-1; D is unresolved. With 6 bases removed from V and 0 bases from J, the gap between germline ends came to 11 bases. There are 14 residues in the CDR3. The CDR3 DNA reads as TGTGCCAGCAGCACGGACCGATTGAACACTGAAGCTTTCTTT. Its translation is CASSTDRLNTEAFF.

The sample holds one count of this clonotype. The junction departs from germline at one end; a sequencing error may be responsible. The J gene is TRBJ1-2, the V gene TRBV12-3 or TRBV12-4; D gene ambiguous. This CDR3 contains 16 residues. CDR3 protein: CASSLGRRATNYGFTF. The CDR3 coding sequence is TGTGCCAGCAGTTTAGGGAGGCGGGCCACAAACTATGGCTTCACCTTC.